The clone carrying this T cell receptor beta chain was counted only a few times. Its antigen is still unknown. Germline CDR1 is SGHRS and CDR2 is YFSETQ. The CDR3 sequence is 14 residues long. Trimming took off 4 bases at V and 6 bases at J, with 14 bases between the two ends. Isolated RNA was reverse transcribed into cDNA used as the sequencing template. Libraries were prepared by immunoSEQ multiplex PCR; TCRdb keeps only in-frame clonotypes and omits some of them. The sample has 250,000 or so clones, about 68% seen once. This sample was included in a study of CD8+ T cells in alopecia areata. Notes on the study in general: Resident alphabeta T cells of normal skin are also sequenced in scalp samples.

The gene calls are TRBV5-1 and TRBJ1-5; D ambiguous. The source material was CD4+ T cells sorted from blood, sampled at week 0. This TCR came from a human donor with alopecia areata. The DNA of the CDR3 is TGCGCCAGCAGCCCCGAAGGGCGGAGTCAGCCCCAGCATTTT. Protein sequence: CASSPEGRSQPQHF.